This record concerns one TCR beta chain sequence. Its antigen is not yet known. This may stem from a read error, because a much larger clone lies one nucleotide away. This sample was included in a study of T-cell memory formation after mild COVID-19 (dated by TCRdb to about 2021). With respect to the entire study: Most TCR sequence clusters were specific to one of the two donors. In two donors, T-cell clones that expanded and contracted after mild COVID-19 were tracked by sequencing TCRalpha and TCRbeta repertoires over time. The cohort comprised two young, previously healthy adult volunteers, one female and one male. What the authors observed across the whole study: Contracting CD4+ clones appeared mostly in the CM and EM memory subsets, whereas CD8+ clones were enriched in EMRA. Balanced CD4/CD8 phenotypes were observed for clones contracting from day 15 to 85, whereas a bias towards CD4+ was observed for a second wave of clones expanding from day 15 to 37. The detection of some responding clones in pre-infection memory suggests that pre-existing cross-reactive memory T cells joined the SARS-CoV-2 response. Only a couple of mild cases were covered in the study, and larger cohorts including severe cases with pre-infection samples were considered necessary. SARS-CoV-2 specificity of the second-wave clones peaking on day 37 was not confirmed.

Ficoll-Paque density gradient centrifugation was used to isolate PBMCs. Sequencing took place on an Illumina NovaSeq 6000. Using 5'RACE with constant-segment primers, TCRalpha and TCRbeta cDNA libraries were constructed, with sample barcodes and unique molecular identifiers added in the process. RNA was extracted from every sample with Trizol reagent. Library amplification was performed in two PCR steps, and a second sample barcode and Illumina TruSeq adapters were introduced in the second step. Sequencing of libraries was performed on an Illumina NovaSeq with 2 x 150 bp paired-end reads. Regarding the original processing steps: Reads were demultiplexed and collapsed into UMI-guided consensus sequences with migec v1.2.7. Using mixcr v2.1.11, UMI consensuses were aligned to TRA and TRB V and J templates and then assembled into clonotypes. Clonotypes were classified as expanded or contracted when called significant by both edgeR and NoisET, with noise models trained on biological replicates. edgeR calls used a false discovery rate-adjusted p below 0.01 and a log2 fold-change threshold of 1. As an exploratory analysis of dynamics, PCA with hierarchical clustering was applied to max-normalized trajectories of the 1000 most abundant clonotypes. The CD4 or CD8 phenotype of responding clones was assigned using the separately sequenced CD4+ and CD8+ repertoires. TCRdb reprocessing: public reads trimmed at Q25 with fastp, clones called with MiXCR, in-frame beta chains kept. One record per CDR3 amino acid sequence lists the most common genes and DNA. In this record, the V and J calls reflect TCRdb's handling and not the investigators' own analysis. This sample is represented by 45,000 to 55,000 distinct CDR3 sequences; under 7.5% of them were singletons. Approximately 1.5% of the sample lies in the top ten.

The TCR originated in a man aged 18 to 29 who had mild COVID-19 (a few samples of this study predate the infection). The sample titles of this study are shuffled in the database, so cell type and time point are left out; the donor was told from shared clones. The sample consisted of PBMCs or a T cell subset sorted from them (not recorded which).

The nucleotide sequence is given as TGTGCCAGCAGCGTTACGGTACCGACCTCTGGAAACACCATATATTTT. Translated, it gives CASSVTVPTSGNTIYF. In this chain, TRBV5-6 is recombined with TRBJ1-3; the D gene cannot be resolved reliably. V lost 4 bases and J lost 0 bases; the stretch between them is 14 bases long. The CDR3 goes from the cysteine to the phenylalanine over 16 residues. Left in the record is the CDR3 DNA by itself, 48 bases read in frame from the first base. The germline V gene yields SGHDT for CDR1 and YYEEEE for CDR2.